This note documents a single T cell receptor beta chain sequence. TCRdb re-called the 5' RACE reads and gives one entry per CDR3 protein, without DNA. The listing records 130,000 to 150,000 distinct CDR3 sequences. The sample comes from a study of T cells expressing NK-cell markers. About the study: Sequencing covered eight donors, seven HCMV-seropositive and one seronegative.

The CDR3 sequence is 13 residues long. Germline lookup yields CDR1 GTSNPN and CDR2 SVGIG (reference sequence). The receptor was isolated from a man aged 18 to 29 in good health. The genes are TRBV30 and TRBJ1-1. Sequenced: blood T cells: a sorted CD56 or NKG2C T cell subset, CD4+ or CD8+ T cells, or bulk PBMC T cells (not recorded which). CDR3 residues: CAWSIAENTEAFF.